The sequence of this TCR beta chain was determined in a study of cytomegalovirus exposure and HLA in healthy donors. Study results and caveats: A later examination showed that TCR association rates differed by HLA locus, with DRB1 most and HLA-C fewest.

V lost 0 bases, J lost 2 bases, and 6 bases stayed unmatched. The CDR3 is made up of 16 amino acids. Germline V gene sequence: CDR1 LGHNA, CDR2 YNFKEQ. The PCR contained 60 Vbeta and 13 Jbeta primers. TCRdb's table, derived via immunoSEQ multiplex PCR, lists solely in-frame clones and lacks some. This repertoire shows some 150,000 clones, over 60% found once; its top ten account for approximately 1.8%. Comments on this clone: Its specificity is not known.

The chain has TRBV4-2 and TRBJ2-7; 8 positions match TRBD2. Sequencing input: PBMCs. The source of this sequence is a female donor in good health and CMV-seropositive. The CDR3: CASSQDGTRSTYEQYF. In DNA form, the CDR3 reads TGTGCCAGCAGCCAAGATGGGACTAGGTCTACCTACGAGCAGTACTTC.